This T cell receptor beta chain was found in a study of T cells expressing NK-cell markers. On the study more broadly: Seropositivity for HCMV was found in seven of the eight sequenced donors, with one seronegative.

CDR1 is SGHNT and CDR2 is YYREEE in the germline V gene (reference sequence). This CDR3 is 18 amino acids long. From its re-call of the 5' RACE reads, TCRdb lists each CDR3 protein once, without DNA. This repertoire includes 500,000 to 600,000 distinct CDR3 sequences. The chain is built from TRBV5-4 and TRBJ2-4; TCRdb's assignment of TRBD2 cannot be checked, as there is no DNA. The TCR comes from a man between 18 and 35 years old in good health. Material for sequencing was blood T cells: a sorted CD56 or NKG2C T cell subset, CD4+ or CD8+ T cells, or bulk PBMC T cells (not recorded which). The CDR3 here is CASTPGGGSGVAKNIQYF.